These 2 T cell receptor beta chains share one sample of origin, sequenced in a study of shared clonotypes between healthy human individuals. Assay used: immunoSEQ multiplex PCR; TCRdb lists only in-frame clones, some missing. This sample has 2 million to 2.5 million clones, with more than 85% found just once. The specimen was naive CD4+ T cells from PBMCs. The subset here: CD45RA+ positively selected. These TCRs come from a man between 18 and 35 years old in good health. Some clones in this sample may be carry-over from other donors' samples.

This clone was picked up a small number of times. This specimen includes other DNA sequences encoding the same CDR3. The chain couples TRBV30 to TRBJ1-1; no firm D call. The germline CDR1 and CDR2 sequences are GTSNPN and SVGIG (reference sequence). The CDR3 is 13 residues long. V lost 3 bases and J 0 bases, leaving 8 bases between the germline ends. The CDR3 reads CAWRGAMNTEAFF. The CDR3 DNA reads as TGTGCCTGGAGGGGCGCAATGAACACTGAAGCTTTCTTT.

This clone was seen only once. The chain links TRBV6-6 to TRBJ2-1, with 11 bases fitting TRBD2. The CDR3 is made up of 15 amino acids. Germline V CDR1 and CDR2: MNHNY, SVGAGI (reference sequence). Trimming cost V 6 bases and J 5 bases; bases outside gene matches: 6. CDR3 amino acids: CASSIGLAGNNEQFF. CDR3 nucleotides: TGTGCCAGCAGCATCGGACTAGCGGGCAACAATGAGCAGTTCTTC.